This T cell receptor (beta chain) came from a study of cytomegalovirus exposure and HLA in healthy donors. V was pared by 1 base and J by 2 bases, with 7 bases of the junction left unmatched. CDR1 is SGHTA and CDR2 is FQGTGA in the germline V gene. This CDR3 has 17 amino acids. With regard to this clone: Its antigen is unidentified.

Study-level points and caveats: Later on, an analysis tied under 20,000 TCR beta sequences to HLA alleles at 0.05 false discovery rate.

PCR amplification relied on 60 Vbeta primers (plus 13 Jbeta primers). The assay was immunoSEQ multiplex PCR, and TCRdb's table has in-frame clones only and misses some. The sample shows hundreds of thousands of clones, approximately 88% of them seen only once. The genes are TRBV7-3 and TRBJ1-5; 8 nucleotides agree with TRBD1. This TCR came from a boy between 2 and 10 years old in good health and CMV-seronegative. The sequencing input was PBMCs. DNA for the CDR3: TGTGCCAGCAGCTTAAAGGGGACAGGATGGGGCAATCAGCCCCAGCATTTT. Translated: CASSLKGTGWGNQPQHF.